One and the same sample provided the 26 T cell receptor beta chains below, sequenced in a study of shared clonotypes between healthy human individuals. Sequencing used immunoSEQ multiplex PCR; TCRdb keeps in-frame clones, though not all of them. The sample holds 2,500,000 or so clones; 80% to 95% are singletons and the top ten take around 0.37%. The sequencing input was naive CD4+ T cells from PBMCs. Noted subset: CD45RA+ positively selected. These receptors were obtained from a man younger than 35 in good health. Some clones in this sample may be carry-over from other donors' samples.

This clone showed up just once. The J gene is TRBJ1-1, the V gene TRBV2, with D hard to call. Trimming pared 5 bases from V and 4 bases from J, leaving 14 bases between. Germline CDR1 is SNHLY and CDR2 is FYNNEI. This CDR3 is 14 amino acids long. CDR3 in DNA: TGTGCCAGCAGTACCACCTCGGCATCCACTGAAGCTTTCTTT. Protein: CASSTTSASTEAFF.

V and J are TRBV30 and TRBJ1-4, with TRBD1 matching 7 bases. This CDR3 comprises 13 residues. CDR1 is GTSNPN, CDR2 SVGIG, per germline (reference sequence). V lost 4 bases to trimming and J lost 10 bases; unmatched junction nucleotides: 9. CDR3: CAWIGASGGKLFF. In DNA form, the CDR3 reads TGTGCCTGGATCGGGGCCTCAGGGGGAAAACTGTTTTTT.

The V gene is TRBV10-3, the J gene TRBJ1-5; D uncertain. Germline CDR1 and CDR2: ENHRY and SYGVKD. The CDR3 runs 16 residues. Trimming took 2 bases from V and 1 from J, leaving 12 bases between them. CDR3 in amino acids: CAISEGPGVSNQPQHF. CDR3 in DNA: TGTGCCATCAGTGAGGGTCCGGGAGTAAGCAATCAGCCCCAGCATTTT.

The chain has TRBV5-1 and TRBJ2-2, with 11 positions matching TRBD2. The germline V gene encodes CDR1 SGHRS and CDR2 YFSETQ. The CDR3 runs 16 residues. With V trimmed by 0 bases and J by 4 bases, 2 bases remained unmatched. The CDR3 DNA follows: TGCGCCAGCAGCTTGGAGGGACTAGCGGTCACCGGGGAGCTGTTTTTT. As protein: CASSLEGLAVTGELFF.

The chain joins TRBV19 to TRBJ2-2, with 9 bases aligning to TRBD2. The germline gives CDR1 LNHDA, CDR2 SQIVND (reference sequence). This CDR3 comprises 16 residues. The V segment lost 3 bases and the J segment 7 bases; nucleotides outside the gene matches: 9. Here the CDR3 DNA reads TGTGCCAGTAGTATGCGGCCGGGACTAGCCTACGGGGAGCTGTTTTTT. This translates into CASSMRPGLAYGELFF.

This clone showed up just once. Here the CDR3 reads CASSVDSNPTYEQYF. The DNA of the CDR3 is TGTGCCAGCAGCGTAGACAGCAACCCCACCTACGAGCAGTACTTC. The chain uses TRBV9 and TRBJ2-7; D gene unclear. V lost 0 bases, J lost 2 bases, and 12 bases lay in between. The CDR3 has 15 residues. Germline CDR1 is SGDLS and CDR2 is YYNGEE.

The chain couples TRBV28 to TRBJ1-3; no definite D call. Germline V gene sequence: CDR1 MDHEN, CDR2 SYDVKM. V shed 1 base and J shed 1 base, with 8 bases lying between them. This CDR3 comprises 15 residues. The DNA for the CDR3 is TGTGCCAGCAGTTTATTACCCCCTTCTGGAAACACCATATATTTT. This sequence encodes CASSLLPPSGNTIYF.

The V and J genes are TRBV6-6 and TRBJ2-5; D unresolved. Germline assignment: CDR1 MNHNY and CDR2 SVGAGI (reference sequence). This CDR3 is built from 14 residues. The V end lost 0 bases, the J end lost 5 bases, and 10 bases lay between the germline ends. CDR3 DNA sequence: TGTGCCAGCAGTTACTCGAATCGTATGGAGACCCAGTACTTC. Amino acid sequence: CASSYSNRMETQYF.

The V and J genes are TRBV7-8 and TRBJ2-3, with D unclear. The CDR3 is made up of 12 amino acids. Looked up from germline, CDR1 is SGHVS and CDR2 is FQNEAQ. The V and J ends lost 3 bases and 6 bases respectively, with 7 bases between them. DNA for the CDR3: TGTGCCAGCAGCTTTGTAAGTGATACGCAGTATTTT. Amino acids: CASSFVSDTQYF. The full variable domain, its missing parts supplied by reference TRBV7-8 and TRBJ2-3, is GAGVSQSPRYKVAKRGQDVALRCDPISGHVSLFWYQQALGQGPEFLTYFQNEAQLDKSGLPSDRFFAERPEGSVSTLKIQRTQQEDSAVYLCASSFVSDTQYFGPGTRLTVL.

The chain links TRBV27 to TRBJ2-3, with 7 bases lining up with TRBD2. The germline CDR1 and CDR2 sequences are MNHEY and SMNVEV (reference sequence). The CDR3 consists of 13 residues. Trimming at V came to 7 bases and at J to 5 bases, leaving 6 bases not matched to a gene. The CDR3 protein is CASIPGGRDTQYF. The CDR3 DNA is TGTGCCAGCATCCCCGGGGGGAGAGATACGCAGTATTTT.

This sequence joins TRBV11-2 and TRBJ1-1; D remains unclear. Germline CDR1 and CDR2: SGHAT and FQNNGV. V lost 5 bases to trimming and J lost 7 bases, with 23 bases between them. This CDR3 spans 16 amino acids. CDR3 in amino acids: CASSPLTVLDGGEAFF. The CDR3 DNA reads TGTGCCAGCAGCCCGTTAACCGTATTAGACGGTGGTGAAGCTTTCTTT.

The rearrangement joins TRBV4-2 to TRBJ2-5, with D tentatively TRBD2 (5 bases). There are 14 residues in the CDR3. Trimming left V 4 bases short and J 2 bases short, with 11 bases between. Germline assignment: CDR1 LGHNA and CDR2 YNFKEQ. The CDR3 DNA reads as TGTGCCAGCAGCCGCCGGACGGGGCAAGAGACCCAGTACTTC. This codes for CASSRRTGQETQYF.

The chain joins TRBV6-5 to TRBJ2-1, with TRBD2 matching 9 bases. The CDR3 runs to 15 residues. The germline V gene has CDR1 MNHEY and CDR2 SVGAGI. The V gene end was trimmed by 6 bases and the J gene end by 9 bases; junction bases not matched to a gene: 12. Written as DNA, the CDR3 is TGTGCCAGCAGCCTGTCTAATAGCGGGAGCCTTGAGCAGTTCTTC. The encoded protein is CASSLSNSGSLEQFF.

The chain joins TRBV6-5 to TRBJ2-2; D gene uncertain. The CDR3 extends over 14 amino acids. The ends were cut back, 4 bases at V and 6 bases at J, with 12 bases in the middle. Germline CDR1 is MNHEY and CDR2 is SVGAGI. Here the CDR3 reads CASSSLTFPGELFF. The CDR3, as DNA: TGTGCCAGCAGTTCGTTGACATTTCCCGGGGAGCTGTTTTTT.

In its sample, this clone was seen a few times. The chain is built from TRBV5-4 and TRBJ1-4; D unresolved. The CDR3 loop spans 13 amino acids. The V end was cut by 1 base, the J end by 5 bases, with 6 bases between. The germline CDR1 and CDR2 sequences are SGHNT and YYREEE (reference sequence). CDR3 in DNA: TGTGCCAGCAGCTTGACAGTAAATGAAAAACTGTTTTTT. Protein sequence: CASSLTVNEKLFF.

This sequence joins TRBV10-2 and TRBJ2-3; TRBD2 agrees at 11 bases. V shed 5 bases and J 4 bases; nucleotides not matched to a gene: 2. Germline V gene sequence: CDR1 WSHSY, CDR2 SAAADI. The CDR3 extends over 14 amino acids. CDR3 region: CASSTSGSADTQYF. In nucleotides, the CDR3 is TGCGCCAGCAGTACTAGCGGGAGTGCAGATACGCAGTATTTT.

V and J are TRBV7-2 and TRBJ2-7; no reliable D call. The germline V and J ends were trimmed by 3 bases and 0 bases, with 6 bases remaining between them. The CDR3 is 13 residues long. Germline-derived CDR1 and CDR2 are SGHTA and FQGNSA. CDR3 sequence (DNA): TGTGCCAGCAGCTTCGACCACTCCTACGAGCAGTACTTC. Encoded protein: CASSFDHSYEQYF.

The rearrangement links TRBV5-1 to TRBJ2-2; TRBD2 might be the D (6 bases). The CDR3 consists of 16 residues. V was clipped by 3 bases and J by 2 bases, with 14 bases between them. Germline assignment: CDR1 SGHRS and CDR2 YFSETQ. For the CDR3, the DNA is TGCGCCAGCAGCTCCGCCAGCGGGCTAAACACCGGGGAGCTGTTTTTT. This codes for CASSSASGLNTGELFF.

The chain couples TRBV19 to TRBJ1-5; D not certain. V was pared by 5 bases and J by 0 bases, with 8 bases between. Germline CDR1 LNHDA, CDR2 SQIVND (reference sequence). The CDR3 is 14 amino acids. This CDR3 is CASSLENSNQPQHF. CDR3 coding DNA: TGTGCCAGTAGTCTCGAAAATAGCAATCAGCCCCAGCATTTT. Together with reference TRBV19 and TRBJ1-5, the CDR3 gives the full variable domain: DGGITQSPKYLFRKEGQNVTLSCEQNLNHDAMYWYRQDPGQGLRLIYYSQIVNDFQKGDIAEGYSVSREKKESFPLTVTSAQKNPTAFYLCASSLENSNQPQHFGDGTRLSIL.

The chain has TRBV9 and TRBJ1-3; the D gene is possibly TRBD1 (6 bases). Trimming removed 0 bases from V and 1 base from J, with 14 bases in between. The CDR3 sequence is 17 residues long. Germline V gene data show CDR1 as SGDLS and CDR2 as YYNGEE. The chain's CDR3 is CASSVATGQISGNTIYF. The CDR3 DNA reads as TGTGCCAGCAGCGTAGCTACCGGACAGATATCTGGAAACACCATATATTTT.

CDR3 protein: CAWSVSRGGEKLFF. As DNA, the CDR3 is TGTGCCTGGAGTGTCTCCAGGGGGGGGGAAAAACTGTTTTTT. V gene TRBV30 combines with J gene TRBJ1-4, with 7 bases lining up with TRBD1. CDR3 length equals 14 residues. Germline CDR1 GTSNPN, CDR2 SVGIG (reference sequence). V lost 0 bases, J lost 8 bases, and 6 bases stayed unmatched.

V and J are TRBV28 and TRBJ2-7, with 12 bases fitting TRBD2. Germline lookup yields CDR1 MDHEN and CDR2 SYDVKM. The CDR3 totals 19 residues. The ends lost 6 bases at V and 2 bases at J; junction bases unmatched: 17. The DNA for the CDR3 is TGTGCCAGCAGCCCTCTGGGGCTAGCGGGAGGGCCAGTCCCCTACGAGCAGTACTTC. This encodes CASSPLGLAGGPVPYEQYF.

This CDR3 reads CAWSEDLRYNEQFF. The CDR3 coding sequence is TGTGCCTGGAGTGAAGATCTGAGATACAATGAGCAGTTCTTC. V usage is TRBV30 and J usage is TRBJ2-1, with no clear D. CDR1 and CDR2 (germline): GTSNPN, SVGIG (reference sequence). V lost 1 base and J lost 4, with 11 bases in between. There are 14 residues in the CDR3.

V usage is TRBV28 and J usage is TRBJ1-5, with unresolved D. This CDR3 region has 16 residues. The germline V gene encodes CDR1 MDHEN and CDR2 SYDVKM. The V end was cut by 5 bases, the J end by 3 bases, with 17 bases between. CDR3 DNA: TGTGCCAGCAGTCCTCCCACGCCAGGATTCAATCAGCCCCAGCATTTT. This encodes CASSPPTPGFNQPQHF.

CDR3 region: CASSLGEGGEQFF. The CDR3 DNA reads as TGTGCCAGCAGTTTGGGGGAAGGAGGTGAGCAGTTCTTC. The rearrangement uses TRBV28 and TRBJ2-1; possibly TRBD1 or TRBD2 for D (5 bases each). Germline lookup yields CDR1 MDHEN and CDR2 SYDVKM. The CDR3 is 13 amino acids. V was pared by 3 bases and J by 9 bases, with 12 bases between. Full variable domain (rest looked up from reference TRBV28 and TRBJ2-1): DVKVTQSSRYLVKRTGEKVFLECVQDMDHENMFWYRQDPGLGLRLIYFSYDVKMKEKGDIPEGYSVSREKKERFSLILESASTNQTSMYLCASSLGEGGEQFFGPGTRLTVL.

This sequence joins TRBV5-1 and TRBJ1-4; possibly TRBD1 for D (6 bases). V was clipped by 4 bases and J by 8 bases, with 15 bases between them. Germline V CDR1 and CDR2: SGHRS, YFSETQ. The CDR3 sequence is 14 residues long. CDR3 residues: CASSPGTSEEKLFF. CDR3 nucleotide sequence: TGCGCCAGCAGCCCCGGGACAAGTGAGGAAAAACTGTTTTTT. The whole variable domain, remainder taken from reference TRBV5-1 and TRBJ1-4, is KAGVTQTPRYLIKTRGQQVTLSCSPISGHRSVSWYQQTPGQGLQFLFEYFSETQRNKGNFPGRFSGRQFSNSRSEMNVSTLELGDSALYLCASSPGTSEEKLFFGSGTQLSVL.